The 17 T cell receptor beta chains given below trace back to one sample, sequenced in a study of CD8 T cells in Susac syndrome. A quantity of about 0.5 to 1 ug RNA underwent reverse transcription using random hexamers. TCRdb recomputed calls from the immunoSEQ multiplex PCR reads with MiXCR, one row per CDR3 protein. The sample lists some 150,000 distinct CDR3 sequences, approximately 93% occurring once. The material sequenced was CD8+ T cells from PBMCs. Receptors originate from a human donor in good health.

This clonotype appeared once. V is TRBV29-1 and J is TRBJ2-2; D is ambiguous. The CDR3 is 13 residues long. Germline-derived CDR1 and CDR2 are SQVTM and ANQGSEA. Trimming took 6 bases from V and 4 from J, leaving 12 bases between them. CDR3 amino acids: CSVPGTSTGELFF. In DNA form, the CDR3 reads TGCAGCGTGCCCGGTACCTCCACCGGGGAGCTGTTTTTT.

The CDR3 spells CASSILSWVSSYNEQFF. CDR3 nucleotides: TGTGCCAGTAGTATCCTTTCATGGGTAAGCTCCTACAATGAGCAGTTCTTC. The gene calls are TRBV19 and TRBJ2-1, with D hard to call. The CDR3 totals 17 residues. The V end lost 3 bases, the J end lost 0 bases, and 15 bases lay between the germline ends. Germline V gives CDR1 LNHDA, CDR2 SQIVND (reference sequence).

This clonotype was picked up a small number of times. The V call is TRBV7-2, the J call TRBJ2-7; no definite D call. The CDR3 sequence is 12 residues long. The V end was cut by 6 bases, the J end by 1 base, with 7 bases between. CDR1 and CDR2 from the germline V gene are SGHTA and FQGNSA. CDR3 sequence reads: CASSQISYEQYF. Written as DNA, the CDR3 is TGTGCCAGCAGTCAAATTTCCTACGAGCAGTACTTC.

The chain has TRBV6-5 and TRBJ1-2; D might be TRBD1 (6 bases). Germline CDR1 reads MNHEY; CDR2 reads SVGAGI. This CDR3 is built from 13 residues. Between the trimmed V and J ends, which lost 6 bases and 7 bases, there was a span of 15 bases. CDR3 residues: CASRTPTGFGYTF. The CDR3 DNA reads TGTGCCAGCAGGACACCTACAGGGTTTGGCTACACCTTC.

The V and J genes are TRBV29-1 and TRBJ2-5; 11 positions agree with TRBD2. This CDR3 has 16 amino acids. The germline V gene encodes CDR1 SQVTM and CDR2 ANQGSEA. With 3 bases clipped from V and 1 base from J, the junction kept 7 bases outside the gene matches. CDR3 sequence reads: CSVEATSGGLQETQYF. CDR3 coding DNA: TGCAGCGTTGAGGCAACTAGCGGGGGCCTCCAAGAGACCCAGTACTTC.

The rearrangement uses TRBV11-2 and TRBJ2-1, with 10 bases fitting TRBD2. After removal of 5 bases from V and 10 bases from J, the junction contained 2 bases not matched to a gene. Germline CDR1 reads SGHAT; CDR2 reads FQNNGV. This CDR3 spans 12 amino acids. The CDR3 loop reads CASSQTSGEQFF. The CDR3 bases are TGTGCCAGCAGCCAGACTAGCGGGGAGCAGTTCTTC.

The chain employs TRBV29-1 and TRBJ1-2; 7 bases align to TRBD1. This CDR3 spans 12 amino acids. Trimming at V came to 6 bases and at J to 7 bases, leaving 8 bases not matched to a gene. Germline V gene sequence: CDR1 SQVTM, CDR2 ANQGSEA. The CDR3, as DNA: TGCAGCGTCGGAGGGGGCGCAGGTGGCTACACCTTC. Amino acid sequence: CSVGGGAGGYTF.

The chain is built from TRBV14 and TRBJ1-1; possible D gene TRBD1, 5 bases. The CDR3 loop spans 13 amino acids. V was pared by 3 bases and J by 7 bases, with 12 bases between. Germline V gene data show CDR1 as SGHDN and CDR2 as FVKESK. The CDR3 is CASSHAGHFEAFF. For the CDR3, the DNA is TGTGCCAGCAGCCATGCTGGACATTTTGAAGCTTTCTTT.

The V and J genes are TRBV27 and TRBJ1-5; D is perhaps TRBD1 (5 bases). Per the germline V gene, CDR1 is MNHEY and CDR2 is SMNVEV (reference sequence). Trimming removed 0 bases from V and 6 bases from J, with 9 bases in between. This CDR3 contains 14 residues. The CDR3 nucleotides read TGTGCCAGCAGTTTATCGGGACTGGGTCAGCCCCAGCATTTT. This codes for CASSLSGLGQPQHF.

In its sample, this clonotype was seen a few times. The rearrangement links TRBV4-2 to TRBJ2-7; D may be TRBD1 (5 bases). The CDR3 contains 11 residues. V dropped 3 bases and J dropped 6 bases, with 6 bases sitting between them. The germline V gene has CDR1 LGHNA and CDR2 YNFKEQ. The CDR3, as DNA: TGTGCCAGCAGCCAGGGGCTCGAGCAGTACTTC. Its protein is CASSQGLEQYF.

The chain carries TRBV6-5 and TRBJ2-1; TRBD2 matches 7 bases. V lost 6 bases to trimming and J lost 4 bases; unmatched junction nucleotides: 9. CDR3 length: 15 residues. From germline, CDR1 is MNHEY and CDR2 SVGAGI. The CDR3: CASSSSGVVYNEQFF. The CDR3 DNA reads as TGTGCCAGCAGCTCTAGCGGAGTGGTGTACAATGAGCAGTTCTTC.

The J gene is TRBJ2-7, the V gene TRBV6-5; no clear D gene. The CDR3 covers 13 residues. The ends were cut back, 3 bases at V and 5 bases at J, with 11 bases in the middle. Per the germline V gene, CDR1 is MNHEY and CDR2 is SVGAGI. CDR3 sequence reads: CASSYNFPNEQYF. As DNA, the CDR3 is TGTGCCAGCAGTTATAACTTTCCGAACGAGCAGTACTTC.

The V gene is TRBV29-1, the J gene TRBJ2-7, with D tentatively TRBD1 (6 bases). Per germline, CDR1 SQVTM and CDR2 ANQGSEA. Trimming took off 4 bases at V and 3 bases at J, with 7 bases between the two ends. This CDR3 has 11 amino acids. DNA for the CDR3: TGCAGCGTTGGGGGACACTACGAGCAGTACTTC. Its protein product is CSVGGHYEQYF.

This clonotype showed up just once. This chain joins TRBV6-5 and TRBJ2-7; no clear D gene. In germline, CDR1 is MNHEY, CDR2 SVGAGI. The length of the CDR3 is 13 residues. The V end lost 0 bases, the J end lost 2 bases, and 5 bases lay between the germline ends. The CDR3 region has the DNA TGTGCCAGCAGTTACTCGATTACCTACGAGCAGTACTTC. As protein: CASSYSITYEQYF.

The chain joins TRBV6-1 to TRBJ2-5, with a weak D call TRBD1 (6 bases). The germline CDR1 and CDR2 sequences are MNHNS and SASEGT. CDR3 length: 16 residues. V lost 5 bases and J 5 bases, leaving 21 bases between the germline ends. The CDR3 reads CASSLYPGQFHETQYF. The DNA for the CDR3 is TGTGCCAGCAGTCTCTATCCGGGACAATTTCACGAGACCCAGTACTTC.

This rearrangement joins TRBV30 to TRBJ2-7; 7 bases fit TRBD2. The CDR3 length is 15 residues. V gave up 2 bases and J gave up 3 bases; unmatched junction bases: 10. Germline V gene data show CDR1 as GTSNPN and CDR2 as SVGIG (reference sequence). The CDR3 loop reads CAWSPRGGRVYEQYF. DNA of the CDR3: TGTGCCTGGAGTCCACGGGGAGGGCGGGTCTACGAGCAGTACTTC.

This chain joins TRBV27 and TRBJ2-1; 14 bases align to TRBD2. The length of the CDR3 is 14 residues. The V and J ends lost 5 bases and 10 bases, in that order; junction bases with no gene match: 4. The germline V gene encodes CDR1 MNHEY and CDR2 SMNVEV (reference sequence). The CDR3 coding sequence is TGTGCCAGCAGTCCGGGACTAGCGGGAGTAGAGCAGTTCTTC. Residues: CASSPGLAGVEQFF.